The text below deals with one T cell receptor beta chain. Its antigen is still unknown. Researchers ran the PCR with 60 Vbeta and 13 Jbeta primers. Generated by immunoSEQ multiplex PCR, the TCRdb table keeps only in-frame clones and is missing some. This table has 200,000 to 250,000 clones, around 80% appearing once. The record originates from a study of cytomegalovirus exposure and HLA in healthy donors. Study information: An analysis done earlier identified fewer than 140 million unique TCR beta sequences from 190 million or so T cells. Overall study findings and caveats: Researchers counted roughly 150 TCR beta chains as cytomegalovirus-associated. An analysis done earlier found most TCR beta V segments productive about 87% or about 30% of the time. Relative to equally common others, HLA-associated TCR beta chains showed greater clonal expansion in a later analysis.

V lost 4 bases to trimming and J lost 3 bases; unmatched junction nucleotides: 2. The CDR3 consists of 13 residues. From germline, CDR1 is SGHAT and CDR2 FQNNGV. The chain couples TRBV11-2 to TRBJ2-5, with TRBD1 matching over 7 bases. The sequence was collected from a woman aged 60-70 years in good health and CMV-seropositive. The sample comprised PBMCs. For the CDR3, the DNA is TGTGCCAGCAGCTACACAGGGGAAGAGACCCAGTACTTC. Its protein product is CASSYTGEETQYF.